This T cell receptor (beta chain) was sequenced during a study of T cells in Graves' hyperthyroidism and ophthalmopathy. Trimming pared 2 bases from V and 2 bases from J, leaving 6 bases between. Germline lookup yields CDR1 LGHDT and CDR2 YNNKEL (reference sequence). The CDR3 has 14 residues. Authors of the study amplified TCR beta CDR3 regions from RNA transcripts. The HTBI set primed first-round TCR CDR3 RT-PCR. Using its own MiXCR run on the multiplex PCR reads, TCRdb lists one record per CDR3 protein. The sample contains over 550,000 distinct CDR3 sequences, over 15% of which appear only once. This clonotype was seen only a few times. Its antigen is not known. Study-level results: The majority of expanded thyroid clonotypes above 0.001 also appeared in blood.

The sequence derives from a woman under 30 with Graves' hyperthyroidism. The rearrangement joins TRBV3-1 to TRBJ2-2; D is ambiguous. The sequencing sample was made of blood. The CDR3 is CASSQTLNTGELFF. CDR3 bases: TGTGCCAGCAGCCAAACTCTAAACACCGGGGAGCTGTTTTTT.